Listed below are T cell receptor beta chains from one sample, sequenced in a study of T cell responses to AZD1222 COVID-19 vaccine. Sequencing used immunoSEQ multiplex PCR; TCRdb keeps in-frame clones, though not all of them. The sample shows tens of thousands of clones, about 90% of them seen only once. The starting material was peripheral blood, obtained 28 days after the second AZD1222 dose. All receptors come from an adult who received the AZD1222 COVID-19 vaccine. CDR3s include the opening cysteine and the closing phenylalanine or tryptophan. The order of the fields is D gene, clone size, J gene, V gene, CDR3 protein, CDR3 DNA. A D gene is named only where the DNA matches it firmly. Only part of the rows carry a size: once, few, many, or a class if the clone is expanded.

>TRBD1|NA|TRBJ2-1|TRBV12-5
CASGRGTDYNEQFF
TGTGCTAGTGGTCGAGGGACAGATTACAATGAGCAGTTCTTC
>TRBD2|once|TRBJ2-1|TRBV12-3/TRBV12-4
CASRSGVNNEQFF
TGTGCCAGCAGGAGCGGGGTAAACAATGAGCAGTTCTTC
>NA|NA|TRBJ1-5|TRBV7-2
CASSLYYLPDQPQHF
TGTGCCAGCAGCTTATACTATCTCCCCGATCAGCCCCAGCATTTT
>NA|NA|TRBJ2-7|TRBV7-6
CASSPDLSPTSYEQYF
TGTGCCAGCAGCCCTGACCTGAGTCCCACCTCCTACGAGCAGTACTTC
>NA|NA|TRBJ2-1|TRBV5-4
CASSLGGSYNEQFF
TGTGCCAGCAGCCTGGGGGGCTCCTACAATGAGCAGTTCTTC
>TRBD1|NA|TRBJ2-3|TRBV24-1
CATSDPAGTGSTDTQYF
TGTGCCACCAGTGACCCGGCGGGGACAGGGAGCACAGATACGCAGTATTTT
>NA|NA|TRBJ2-7|TRBV29-1
CSVGGQYEQYF
TGCAGCGTTGGTGGGCAATACGAGCAGTACTTC
>TRBD1|NA|TRBJ1-6|TRBV28
CASSGTGTGLYSPLHF
TGTGCCAGCAGTGGTACGGGGACAGGCCTTTACTCACCCCTCCACTTT
>NA|NA|TRBJ1-6|TRBV11-2
CASSFSGDNSPLHF
TGTGCCAGCAGCTTTTCTGGGGATAATTCACCCCTCCACTTT
>TRBD2|NA|TRBJ2-3|TRBV6-1
CASSERGLAGGYTDTQYF
TGTGCCAGCAGTGAACGGGGACTAGCGGGGGGATACACAGATACGCAGTATTTT
>NA|NA|TRBJ1-5|TRBV25-1
CASAPGSHQPQHF
TGTGCCAGCGCCCCGGGAAGCCATCAGCCCCAGCATTTT
>NA|NA|TRBJ1-6|TRBV5-1
CASSLVGASRDTTNNSPLHF
TGCGCCAGCAGCTTGGTGGGGGCGTCGCGGGACACCACCAATAATTCACCCCTCCACTTT
>TRBD2|NA|TRBJ2-3|TRBV6-4
CASSEAGGTDTQYF
TGTGCCAGCAGTGAGGCGGGGGGAACAGATACGCAGTATTTT
>TRBD2|NA|TRBJ2-1|TRBV10-2
CASSGYPQRGVTLSYNEQFF
TGCGCCAGCAGTGGGTACCCCCAACGGGGGGTCACCCTCTCCTACAATGAGCAGTTCTTC
>NA|once|TRBJ2-6|TRBV6-2/TRBV6-3
CASSPPGSGANVLTF
TGTGCCAGCAGTCCCCCAGGTTCTGGGGCCAACGTCCTGACTTTC
>NA|NA|TRBJ2-5|TRBV19
CASSIGTHEETQYF
TGTGCCAGTAGTATCGGGACTCACGAAGAGACCCAGTACTTC
>TRBD1|NA|TRBJ2-7|TRBV5-6
CASSPGQGASYEQYF
TGTGCCAGCAGCCCAGGACAGGGGGCTTCCTACGAGCAGTACTTC
>NA|NA|TRBJ1-4|TRBV7-2
CASSQSRGFIEKLFF
TGTGCCAGCAGCCAGAGCAGGGGTTTTATTGAAAAACTGTTTTTT
>NA|NA|TRBJ1-2|TRBV19
CASSPGLGTGGYTF
TGTGCCAGTAGTCCGGGCCTTGGAACGGGGGGCTACACCTTC
>NA|NA|TRBJ1-5|TRBV6-5
CASSYSRGVNQPQHF
TGTGCCAGCAGTTACTCCAGGGGCGTCAATCAGCCCCAGCATTTT
>TRBD1|NA|TRBJ1-2|TRBV5-1
CASTYLPGQGYGYTF
TGCGCCAGCACCTACTTACCGGGACAGGGATACGGCTACACCTTC
>NA|few|TRBJ2-7|TRBV11-1
CASSLVGASYEQYF
TGTGCCAGCAGCTTAGTCGGAGCCTCCTACGAGCAGTACTTC
>TRBD1|NA|TRBJ1-1|TRBV28
CASSSIGQANTEAFF
TGTGCCAGCAGTTCCATCGGACAGGCGAACACTGAAGCTTTCTTT
>NA|NA|TRBJ1-1|TRBV9
CASSGTANTEAFF
TGTGCCAGCAGCGGGACGGCGAACACTGAAGCTTTCTTT
>TRBD1|NA|TRBJ1-4|TRBV4-1
CASSPNGDLGTGNEKLFF
TGCGCCAGCAGCCCCAACGGGGACCTGGGGACAGGGAATGAAAAACTGTTTTTT
>TRBD1|NA|TRBJ1-2|TRBV10-3
CAIGSGQGFLYGYTF
TGTGCCATCGGCTCGGGACAGGGGTTCCTCTATGGCTACACCTTC
>NA|NA|TRBJ2-1|TRBV6-5
CASSYGTEQFF
TGTGCCAGCAGTTACGGCACTGAGCAGTTCTTC
>NA|NA|TRBJ1-5|TRBV11-2
CASSRSSGSRQPQHF
TGTGCCAGCAGCCGTAGTAGTGGCTCACGGCAGCCCCAGCATTTT
>TRBD1|NA|TRBJ1-3|TRBV7-8
CASSLPTGGNTIYF
TGTGCCAGCAGCTTGCCGACAGGGGGAAACACCATATATTTT
>TRBD1|once|TRBJ1-3|TRBV28
CASSRQGVSGNTIYF
TGTGCCAGCAGCCGACAGGGGGTCTCTGGAAACACCATATATTTT
>TRBD1|NA|TRBJ1-2|TRBV3-1/TRBV3-2
CASSHQGQGYGYTF
TGTGCCAGCAGCCACCAGGGACAGGGTTATGGCTACACCTTC
>NA|NA|TRBJ2-2|TRBV29-1
CSVGMGAHTGELFF
TGCAGCGTTGGGATGGGGGCGCACACCGGGGAGCTGTTTTTT
>NA|once|TRBJ1-6|TRBV5-6
CATLQRGQSYNSPLHF
TGTGCCACCCTACAGCGTGGACAGTCGTATAATTCACCCCTCCACTTT
>NA|NA|TRBJ1-5|TRBV10-3
CAIRGDNNQPQHF
TGTGCCATCAGGGGGGACAACAATCAGCCCCAGCATTTT
>NA|NA|TRBJ2-1|TRBV14
CASSQGDPLSSYNEQFF
TGTGCCAGCAGCCAGGGGGACCCCCTTAGCTCCTACAATGAGCAGTTCTTC
>NA|NA|TRBJ1-2|TRBV29-1
CSAEAGGRSGYTF
TGCAGCGCCGAGGCGGGGGGGCGGAGTGGCTACACCTTC
>TRBD1|once|TRBJ2-7|TRBV30
CAWRDRSSEQYF
TGTGCCTGGAGGGACAGGAGTTCCGAGCAGTACTTC
>TRBD1|NA|TRBJ2-1|TRBV28
CASSQGVVNEQFF
TGTGCCAGCTCTCAGGGGGTAGTGAATGAGCAGTTCTTC
>NA|NA|TRBJ1-4|TRBV27
CASSRFGGLGEKLFF
TGTGCCAGCAGTCGCTTCGGGGGGCTGGGAGAAAAACTGTTTTTT
>NA|NA|TRBJ1-1|TRBV12-3/TRBV12-4
CASSRTVVKAFF
TGTGCCAGCAGTCGGACGGTTGTCAAAGCTTTCTTT
>NA|NA|TRBJ1-1|TRBV28
CASSQGSSGLTREAFF
TGTGCCAGCAGTCAGGGGAGTTCGGGTCTAACGCGGGAAGCTTTCTTT
>NA|few|TRBJ1-5|TRBV14
CASSLDHRDNNQPQHF
TGTGCCAGCAGCCTTGACCACCGGGACAACAATCAGCCCCAGCATTTT
>TRBD1|NA|TRBJ2-1|TRBV27
CASSSGQGFYNEQFF
TGTGCCAGCAGCTCCGGACAGGGCTTCTACAATGAGCAGTTCTTC